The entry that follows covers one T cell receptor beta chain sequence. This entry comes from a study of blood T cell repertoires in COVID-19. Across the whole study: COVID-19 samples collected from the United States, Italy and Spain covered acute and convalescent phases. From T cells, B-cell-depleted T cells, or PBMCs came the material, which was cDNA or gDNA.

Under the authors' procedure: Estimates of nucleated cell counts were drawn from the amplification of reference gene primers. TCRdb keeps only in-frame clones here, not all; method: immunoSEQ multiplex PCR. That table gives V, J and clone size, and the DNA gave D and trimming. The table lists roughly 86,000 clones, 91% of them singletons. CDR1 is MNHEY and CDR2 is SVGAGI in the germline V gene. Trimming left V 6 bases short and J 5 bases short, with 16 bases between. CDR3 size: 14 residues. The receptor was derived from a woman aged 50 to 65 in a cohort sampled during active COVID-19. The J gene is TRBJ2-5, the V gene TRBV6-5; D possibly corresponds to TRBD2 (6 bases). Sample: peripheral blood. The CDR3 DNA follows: TGTGCCAGCAGGCGTGGGGGGATGCTCGAGACCCAGTACTTC. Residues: CASRRGGMLETQYF.